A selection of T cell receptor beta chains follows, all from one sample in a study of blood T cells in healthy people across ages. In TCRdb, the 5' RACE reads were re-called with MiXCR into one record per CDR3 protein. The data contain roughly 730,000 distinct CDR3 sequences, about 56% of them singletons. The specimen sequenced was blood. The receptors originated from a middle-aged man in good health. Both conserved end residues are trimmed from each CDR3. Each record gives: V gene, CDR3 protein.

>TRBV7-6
ASSRGVLAGGNEQF
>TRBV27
ASISAAQNEQY
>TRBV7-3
ASSLSSDTQY
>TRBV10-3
AISEFGTENSPLH
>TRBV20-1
SATPLAGGPWEQF
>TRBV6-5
ASSSPRRRAYGYT
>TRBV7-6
ASSRSATNEKLF
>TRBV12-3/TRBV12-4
ASSSGDRSSYEQY
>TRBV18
VSSPRDGNEKLF
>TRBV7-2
ASSLGSRGEKLF
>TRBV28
ASSLGALSGANVLT
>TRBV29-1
SVDLAGDEQF
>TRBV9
ASSVETGGASDEQF
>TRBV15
ATSRSLHGETQY
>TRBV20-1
SANPGLAGQETQY
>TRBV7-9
ASRPGHGNTEAF
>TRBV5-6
ASSLGQGARSTEAF
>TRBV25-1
ASSATSDRNQETQY
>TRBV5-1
ASRGGGSVDTQY
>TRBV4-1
ASSQEPDRGSYNEQF
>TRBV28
ASRTGQGAINEQY
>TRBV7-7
ASSFGGVTYNEQF
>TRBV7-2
ASSILTGTAFYGYT
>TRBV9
ASSPEDGSYTEAF
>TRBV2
ASSTGTSGKKETQY
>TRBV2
ASSNGLAGGKNIQY
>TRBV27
ASSPPPGLADYEQY
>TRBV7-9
ASSLATVTDTQY
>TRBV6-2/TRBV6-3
ASSQTNEQF
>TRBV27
ASSFGNEQF
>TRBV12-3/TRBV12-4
ASSTAGRMETQY
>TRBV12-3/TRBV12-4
ASSLDGRGNQPQH
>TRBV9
ASSVVRGHMWMVDTQY
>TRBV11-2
ASRDGVIDGYT